The 18 T cell receptor beta chains below come from one sample, sequenced in a study of T cell responses to AZD1222 COVID-19 vaccine. Only in-frame clones appear in the TCRdb table, and some are missing; sequencing was by immunoSEQ multiplex PCR. The sample lists around 130,000 clones, more than 85% occurring once. The sequencing here drew on peripheral blood, taken 28 days after the second AZD1222 dose. All receptors derive from an adult who received the AZD1222 COVID-19 vaccine.

This chain links TRBV7-3 with TRBJ1-1; maybe TRBD1 (6 bases). In germline, CDR1 is SGHTA, CDR2 FQGTGA. V was pared by 2 bases and J by 4 bases, with 14 bases between. The CDR3 length is 15 residues. The chain's CDR3 is CASSLFGGAGTEAFF. The CDR3, as DNA: TGTGCCAGCAGCTTATTTGGGGGCGCGGGCACTGAAGCTTTCTTT.

The V and J genes are TRBV6-5 and TRBJ1-6; D gene unclear. From germline, CDR1 is MNHEY and CDR2 SVGAGI. CDR3 size: 15 residues. V was trimmed by 6 bases and J by 6 bases, leaving 15 bases between them. Written as DNA, the CDR3 is TGTGCCAGCAGCGAGGGTGCTTGGCTTAATTCACCCCTCCACTTT. This codes for CASSEGAWLNSPLHF.

CDR3 in DNA: TGTGCCAGCAGCTTAAGGAACAGCGTTGATCAGCCCCAGCATTTT. Amino acids: CASSLRNSVDQPQHF. The chain is built from TRBV7-2 and TRBJ1-5; the D is unclear. Germline CDR1 SGHTA, CDR2 FQGNSA. The CDR3 loop spans 15 amino acids. With 2 bases removed from V and 5 bases from J, the gap between germline ends came to 13 bases. The complete variable domain, with remaining parts taken from reference TRBV7-2 and TRBJ1-5, reads GAGVSQSPSNKVTEKGKDVELRCDPISGHTALYWYRQSLGQGLEFLIYFQGNSAPDKSGLPSDRFSAERTGGSVSTLTIQRTQQEDSAVYLCASSLRNSVDQPQHFGDGTRLSIL.

The V gene is TRBV6-6, the J gene TRBJ2-3, with D maybe TRBD2 (6 bases). Germline V lookup: CDR1 MNHNY, CDR2 SVGAGI (reference sequence). Trimming left V 6 bases short and J 3 bases short, with 10 bases between. The CDR3 extends over 13 amino acids. The CDR3 region is CASRRDGTDTQYF. CDR3 bases: TGTGCCAGCAGGCGGGACGGAACAGATACGCAGTATTTT.

This clone was seen a single time. V usage is TRBV7-2 and J usage is TRBJ1-2; D is possibly TRBD1 (6 bases). CDR3 size: 15 residues. Looked up from germline, CDR1 is SGHTA and CDR2 is FQGNSA. Trimming stripped 0 bases from V and 4 bases from J, with 12 bases between. CDR3 bases: TGTGCCAGCAGCTTAGCGGCAGGGGAGTCCTATGGCTACACCTTC. It yields the protein CASSLAAGESYGYTF.

The chain combines TRBV5-4 with TRBJ2-5; the D gene is possibly TRBD2 (5 bases). Germline V CDR1 and CDR2: SGHNT, YYREEE (reference sequence). V was trimmed by 1 base and J by 1 base, leaving 14 bases between them. CDR3 size: 16 residues. CDR3 sequence: CASSLISGGFQETQYF. CDR3 coding DNA: TGTGCCAGCAGCTTGATCTCTGGCGGGTTCCAAGAGACCCAGTACTTC.

This clone was counted a few times. The junction shows a germline mismatch at one end, possibly a read error. This chain uses TRBV5-4 with TRBJ2-7; D unclear. The CDR3 covers 9 residues. CDR1 is SGHNT, CDR2 YYREEE, per germline (reference sequence). For the CDR3, the DNA is TGTGCCAGCAGCCCGTGGAGCGTCTTC. Translation: CASSPWSVF.

The chain couples TRBV30 to TRBJ2-7; TRBD2 aligns across 10 bases. Germline CDR1 GTSNPN, CDR2 SVGIG (reference sequence). The length of the CDR3 is 14 residues. After removal of 2 bases from V and 5 bases from J, the junction contained 6 bases not matched to a gene. The CDR3 region has the DNA TGTGCCTGGAGTATAGCGGGGGGATCTGACGAGCAGTACTTC. Translation: CAWSIAGGSDEQYF.

The rearrangement joins TRBV7-6 to TRBJ1-1; the D gene is possibly TRBD1 (5 bases). The V gene's germline CDR1 is SGHVS and CDR2 FNYEAQ. The CDR3 extends over 15 amino acids. V dropped 1 base and J dropped 0 bases, with 9 bases sitting between them. The CDR3 region has the DNA TGTGCCAGCAGCTTAGGAGGAGGGGTGAACACTGAAGCTTTCTTT. Translation gives CASSLGGGVNTEAFF.

The V and J genes are TRBV19 and TRBJ2-2; D may be TRBD1 (6 bases). The CDR3 has 15 residues. Germline assignment: CDR1 LNHDA and CDR2 SQIVND (reference sequence). V was pared by 7 bases and J by 5 bases, with 17 bases between. The CDR3 protein is CASNNPGARTGELFF. CDR3 nucleotides: TGTGCCAGTAACAACCCAGGGGCGCGTACCGGGGAGCTGTTTTTT.

V gene TRBV24-1 combines with J gene TRBJ2-6, with 10 bases matching TRBD1. Germline V gene sequence: CDR1 KGHDR, CDR2 SFDVKD. CDR3 length: 19 amino acids. Germline trimming cut 4 bases from V and 0 bases from J; bases unmatched to any gene: 8. CDR3 nucleotides: TGTGCCACCAGTGAGCGGGGACAGGGGTCAGGCTCTGGGGCCAACGTCCTGACTTTC. This sequence encodes CATSERGQGSGSGANVLTF.

This sequence joins TRBV10-3 and TRBJ2-3; a possible D gene is TRBD2 (6 bases). This CDR3 has 14 residues. Germline V gives CDR1 ENHRY, CDR2 SYGVKD. V was shortened by 8 bases and J by 4 bases, with 16 bases between the two germline ends. CDR3 region: CAIRETSYADTQYF. CDR3 DNA sequence: TGTGCCATCCGGGAGACTAGTTACGCAGATACGCAGTATTTT.

This chain links TRBV28 with TRBJ1-1; TRBD1 might be the D (5 bases). Germline V gene lookup returns CDR1 MDHEN and CDR2 SYDVKM. V was cut by 4 bases and J by 6 bases, with 18 bases left in between. The CDR3 has 15 residues. The CDR3 DNA is TGTGCCAGCAGTTCCCAAACGGTGGGGCGGGCTGAAGCTTTCTTT. This translates into CASSSQTVGRAEAFF.

The chain recombines TRBV7-9 with TRBJ2-1; D unresolved. The V gene lost 1 base and the J gene lost 6 bases, with 13 bases spanning the gap. CDR3 size: 15 residues. Germline assignment: CDR1 SEHNR and CDR2 FQNEAQ (reference sequence). The CDR3 DNA sequence: TGTGCCAGCAGCTTAGATCAGGTTCGGAGCAATGAGCAGTTCTTC. It is translated as CASSLDQVRSNEQFF.

V and J are TRBV30 and TRBJ1-2; D is possibly TRBD1 (6 bases). CDR1 and CDR2 from the germline V gene are GTSNPN and SVGIG (reference sequence). The CDR3 is 13 residues long. Trimming took off 0 bases at V and 5 bases at J, with 10 bases between the two ends. In nucleotides, the CDR3 is TGTGCCTGGAGTGTGGGGACACCTTATGGCTACACCTTC. This codes for CAWSVGTPYGYTF.

This clone turned up a few times. The rearrangement uses TRBV7-3 and TRBJ2-3, with D tentatively TRBD1 or TRBD2 (5 bases each). The V and J ends lost 5 bases and 1 base respectively, with 13 bases between them. The length of the CDR3 is 15 residues. The germline CDR1 and CDR2 sequences are SGHTA and FQGTGA. The CDR3 is CASSPARGGTDTQYF. As DNA, the CDR3 is TGTGCCAGCAGCCCGGCACGGGGCGGCACAGATACGCAGTATTTT. Using reference TRBV7-3 and TRBJ2-3 for the parts outside the CDR3, the full variable domain is GAGVSQTPSNKVTEKGKYVELRCDPISGHTALYWYRQSLGQGPEFLIYFQGTGAADDSGLPNDRFFAVRPEGSVSTLKIQRTERGDSAVYLCASSPARGGTDTQYFGPGTRLTVL.

The chain has TRBV6-5 and TRBJ1-5; 9 nucleotides agree with TRBD1. The J segment lost 7 bases and the V segment lost 5 bases, leaving 3 bases of the junction unmatched. This CDR3 comprises 13 residues. The germline V gene has CDR1 MNHEY and CDR2 SVGAGI. The DNA of the CDR3 is TGTGCCAGCAGTCAGGACAGGGGCCAGCCCCAGCATTTT. This gives the protein CASSQDRGQPQHF.

The chain joins TRBV29-1 to TRBJ1-6, with a tentative D call TRBD1 (5 bases). CDR1 and CDR2 (germline): SQVTM, ANQGSEA. Trimming took 6 bases from V and 7 from J, leaving 16 bases between them. This CDR3 comprises 14 residues. For the CDR3, the DNA is TGCAGCGTGTCGGGGGGATCTGCCAATTCACCCCTCCACTTT. As protein: CSVSGGSANSPLHF.